Listed here is a single TCR beta chain. Cell sorting via CD45RO/CCR7/CD25/CD127/CD95/CD27 was performed to obtain CD4+ naive, central memory, regulatory and stem cell-like memory cells. CDR1 is MNHEY and CDR2 is SVGAGI in the germline V gene. Trimming cost V 7 bases and J 9 bases; bases outside gene matches: 12. The CDR3 loop spans 15 amino acids. Expressed TCRB transcripts were sequenced, since all the RNA that had been isolated was reverse transcribed. The protocol was immunoSEQ multiplex PCR, while the TCRdb copy is restricted to in-frame clones and leaves out a portion. The table includes under 20,000 clones, approximately 50% detected once. This sample is part of a study of beta chain features in type 1 diabetes.

The receptor was derived from a young man in good health. The chain employs TRBV6-5 and TRBJ2-3, with TRBD2 matching over 11 bases. Sequencing was carried out using stem cell memory CD4+ T cells from blood. The CDR3 DNA follows: TGTGCCAGCACATGGGGTAGCGGGGGGGCCGGGACGCAGTATTTT. It yields the protein CASTWGSGGAGTQYF.